What follows are 6 T cell receptor beta chains derived from one specimen sequenced in a study of T-cell reconstitution after alpha-beta-depleted transplantation in children. The TCRbeta library was prepared with unique molecular identifiers. TCRdb processed the PCR reads anew with MiXCR; each CDR3 protein has one entry. The sample lists 440,000 or so distinct CDR3 sequences; 43% were seen once. The sequences come from PBMCs, collected before TCRalphabeta/CD19-depleted stem cell transplant. These receptors came from a girl aged 2-10 years with aplastic anemia, due to receive a stem cell transplant.

The chain employs TRBV5-1 and TRBJ2-5, with D tentatively TRBD1 (6 bases). Per the germline V gene, CDR1 is SGHRS and CDR2 is YFSETQ. V gave up 0 bases and J gave up 2 bases, with 11 bases separating them. This CDR3 has 15 amino acids. CDR3 in amino acids: CASSLEQGGQETQYF. For the CDR3, the DNA is TGCGCCAGCAGCTTGGAACAGGGTGGACAAGAGACCCAGTACTTC.

This clonotype came up a few times. The rearrangement links TRBV5-1 to TRBJ2-2; 9 bases agree with TRBD1. Germline lookup yields CDR1 SGHRS and CDR2 YFSETQ. V gave up 6 bases and J gave up 5 bases; unmatched junction bases: 5. The CDR3 is made up of 14 amino acids. The CDR3 nucleotides read TGCGCCAGCACCGACAGGGGGTATACCGGGGAGCTGTTTTTT. This translates into CASTDRGYTGELFF.

At least ten counts were recorded for this clonotype. V is TRBV5-1 and J is TRBJ2-7; 7 nucleotides match TRBD1. CDR3 length equals 16 residues. The germline V gene has CDR1 SGHRS and CDR2 YFSETQ. Germline trimming cut 6 bases from V and 2 bases from J; bases unmatched to any gene: 14. The CDR3 loop is CASTRSGTATTYEQYF. CDR3 DNA sequence: TGCGCCAGCACACGATCCGGGACAGCAACTACCTACGAGCAGTACTTC.

This clonotype was recorded many times. The V gene is TRBV6-5, the J gene TRBJ2-7; D perhaps matches TRBD1 (5 bases). The CDR3 totals 12 residues. Trimming removed 4 bases from V and 5 bases from J, with 9 bases in between. The germline CDR1 and CDR2 sequences are MNHEY and SVGAGI. For the CDR3, the DNA is TGTGCCAGCAGTTCGACAGTGGACGAGCAGTACTTC. Translating gives CASSSTVDEQYF.

This clonotype occurred many times. The chain has TRBV20-1 and TRBJ2-1; 7 bases map to TRBD2. V dropped 2 bases and J dropped 5; count of bases not matched to a gene: 9. CDR1 is DFQATT, CDR2 SNEGSKA, per germline (reference sequence). The CDR3 sequence is 15 residues long. The CDR3 reads CSARLLREEHNEQFF. The CDR3 region has the DNA TGCAGTGCTAGACTCTTACGGGAGGAGCACAATGAGCAGTTCTTC.

The J gene is TRBJ2-3, the V gene TRBV3-1; 7 nucleotides match TRBD2. The CDR3 is made up of 14 amino acids. Germline V gene data show CDR1 as LGHDT and CDR2 as YNNKEL (reference sequence). J was trimmed by 5 bases and V by 3 bases; bases with no gene match: 5. The CDR3, as DNA: TGTGCCAGCAGCCACGGACTAGACAGAGATACGCAGTATTTT. Its protein product is CASSHGLDRDTQYF.